The TCR beta chain described here comes from a study of T cells in Graves' hyperthyroidism and ophthalmopathy. For Graves' hyperthyroidism to be stable, ophthalmopathy could not progress within 18 months. Researchers barred patients who had uncontrolled infection, other autoimmune disease, pregnancy or lactation. Used for diagnoses were clinical symptoms, serum thyroxine and TRAb, thyroid ultrasound and orbital computed tomography. CDR3 length: 16 amino acids. Germline lookup yields CDR1 SGHTA and CDR2 FQGNSA. The V and J ends lost 5 bases and 9 bases, in that order; junction bases with no gene match: 13. Amplification of TCR beta CDR3 regions was performed using RNA transcripts as template. Initially, a first-round RT-PCR of the TCR CDR3 employed the HTBI primer set. Each CDR3 protein is one row after TCRdb ran MiXCR on the multiplex PCR reads. The sample shows a few hundred thousand distinct CDR3 sequences, more than 20% of them seen only once.

The sequence was obtained from a man aged 50-60 years with Graves' hyperthyroidism. The sample was blood. The V and J genes are TRBV7-2 and TRBJ2-1; 10 nucleotides agree with TRBD2. The CDR3 region is CASSPDSSGRATEQFF. CDR3 DNA: TGTGCCAGCAGCCCCGACTCAAGCGGGAGGGCCACTGAGCAGTTCTTC.